This entry lists 11 T cell receptor beta chains sequenced from one sample in a study of blood T cell repertoires in COVID-19. Produced via immunoSEQ multiplex PCR; TCRdb's table is partial and in-frame only. The top ten hold around 3.3% of the sample, which has 250,000 or so clones, about four fifths seen once. The sequenced material came from PBMCs or T cells enriched from blood (not recorded which). Receptors originate from a woman aged 40-49 years who had been exposed to COVID-19.

The V call is TRBV19, the J call TRBJ1-6, with D hard to call. With 1 base removed from V and 8 bases from J, the gap between germline ends came to 18 bases. Germline V CDR1 and CDR2: LNHDA, SQIVND (reference sequence). CDR3 length equals 17 residues. CDR3 loop: CASSIASGSLYDSPLHF. The CDR3 DNA is TGTGCCAGTAGTATAGCTTCAGGCAGCTTATACGATTCACCCCTCCACTTT.

This sequence joins TRBV12-3 or TRBV12-4 and TRBJ1-3, with D tentatively TRBD1 (5 bases). The CDR3 contains 13 residues. V lost 6 bases and J lost 4, with 10 bases in between. CDR3 amino acids: CASSSTEGNTIYF. CDR3 DNA sequence: TGTGCCAGCAGCTCGACAGAAGGAAACACCATATATTTT.

About this clone itself: The same CDR3 is also encoded by other DNA sequences in this sample. The J gene is TRBJ1-2, the V gene TRBV19, with 8 bases that match TRBD1. Germline-derived CDR1 and CDR2 are LNHDA and SQIVND (reference sequence). Trimming at V came to 5 bases and at J to 5 bases, leaving 4 bases not matched to a gene. The CDR3 spans 13 residues. As DNA, the CDR3 is TGTGCCAGTAGTCCCGGGACAGGATATGGCTACACCTTC. It translates to CASSPGTGYGYTF.

The V gene is TRBV25-1, the J gene TRBJ2-1, with D maybe TRBD2 (7 bases). The CDR3 is 13 residues long. Germline V gene data show CDR1 as MGHDK and CDR2 as SYGVNS. V lost 6 bases and J lost 9, with 15 bases in between. Written as DNA, the CDR3 is TGTGCCAGCAGAGGGGGGGCGGCACGTGAGCAGTTCTTC. This codes for CASRGGAAREQFF.

The chain carries TRBV11-3 and TRBJ2-1; 8 bases align to TRBD1. V lost 5 bases and J lost 0; bases outside the gene matches: 6. The V gene's germline CDR1 is SGHNT and CDR2 YENEEA. The CDR3 spans 16 residues. Written as DNA, the CDR3 is TGTGCCAGCAGCCCAAGACAGGGGAGCTCCTACAATGAGCAGTTCTTC. Amino acids: CASSPRQGSSYNEQFF.

This clone was seen a few times. V gene TRBV2 combines with J gene TRBJ1-1; 8 bases fit TRBD1. Germline V gene data show CDR1 as SNHLY and CDR2 as FYNNEI. Trimming removed 5 bases from V and 4 bases from J; junction bases left unmatched: 6. The CDR3 is 14 amino acids. The CDR3: CASSPRDRSTEAFF. The CDR3 DNA sequence: TGTGCCAGCAGTCCGCGGGACAGGAGCACTGAAGCTTTCTTT.

The rearrangement links TRBV5-6 to TRBJ1-2; 10 nucleotides agree with TRBD1. Trimming removed 3 bases from V and 3 bases from J; junction bases left unmatched: 5. The CDR3 contains 15 residues. Germline CDR1 and CDR2: SGHDT and YYEEEE. CDR3 in amino acids: CASSSRDRGHYGYTF. For the CDR3, the DNA is TGTGCCAGCAGCTCCCGGGACAGGGGCCACTATGGCTACACCTTC.

The genes are TRBV21-1 and TRBJ1-5. TRBV21-1 is reported as a pseudogene. The CDR3 consists of 16 residues. CDR3 residues: CARTEGGRLRNQPQHF. As DNA, the CDR3 is TGTGCCAGAACCGAGGGAGGAAGACTTCGTAATCAGCCCCAGCATTTT.

The chain employs TRBV11-2 and TRBJ1-1; TRBD1 matches 7 bases. Germline CDR1 reads SGHAT; CDR2 reads FQNNGV. V shed 1 base, J shed 7 bases, and the junction held 9 bases outside the gene matches. CDR3 length: 15 residues. CDR3 region: CASSLAGQARDEAFF. The CDR3 region has the DNA TGTGCCAGCAGCTTAGCCGGACAGGCCCGAGATGAAGCTTTCTTT.

The V call is TRBV12-3 or TRBV12-4, the J call TRBJ1-1, with a tentative D call TRBD1 (5 bases). Trimming took 3 bases from V and 1 from J, leaving 6 bases between them. The CDR3 is 13 amino acids. In nucleotides, the CDR3 is TGTGCCAGCAGTTTCACAGGGAACACTGAAGCTTTCTTT. It codes for CASSFTGNTEAFF.

This clone was counted a few times. The CDR3 DNA follows: TGTGCCATCAGTGGGACAGTAGAGAACTATGGCTACACCTTC. As protein: CAISGTVENYGYTF. V and J are TRBV10-3 and TRBJ1-2, with D possibly matching TRBD1 (6 bases). The CDR3 runs 14 residues. The germline V gene has CDR1 ENHRY and CDR2 SYGVKD. Trimming pared 4 bases from V and 2 bases from J, leaving 11 bases between.